The present entry profiles one TCR beta chain with its context. Its antigen remains unidentified. In the PCR, 60 Vbeta and 13 Jbeta primers were used. TCRdb's copy holds only in-frame clones and misses some; the assay was immunoSEQ multiplex PCR. The repertoire has about 160,000 clones, 80% of them found once; the top ten carry more than 9.5%. This record comes from a study of cytomegalovirus exposure and HLA in healthy donors. Broader study findings: Analyzed later, most CMV-associated TCR beta chains appeared HLA-restricted.

The germline gives CDR1 MNHEY, CDR2 SVGAGI. The CDR3 runs to 14 residues. V dropped 5 bases and J dropped 4 bases, with 11 bases sitting between them. The rearrangement uses TRBV6-5 and TRBJ1-4, with a possible D match to TRBD1 (5 bases). The sample was PBMCs. The source is a young man in good health and CMV-seropositive. The CDR3 nucleotides read TGTGCCAGCAGTCCGGGACTTCTTAATGAAAAACTGTTTTTT. Protein product: CASSPGLLNEKLFF.